These 12 T cell receptor beta chains share one sample of origin, sequenced in a study of T cells after yellow fever vaccination. Using its own MiXCR run on the 5' RACE reads, TCRdb lists one record per CDR3 protein. The sample contains 350,000 or so distinct CDR3 sequences, approximately 8% of which appear only once. The input for sequencing was PBMCs, taken 45 days after the first yellow fever vaccination. These receptors originate from a man between 18 and 35 years old who received the YFV17D yellow fever vaccine.

This clonotype has a count of ten or more. This chain connects TRBV7-6 to TRBJ1-2, with a weak D call TRBD1 (6 bases). V lost 3 bases and J lost 5, with 13 bases in between. Germline values: CDR1 SGHVS, CDR2 FNYEAQ. The CDR3 sequence is 14 residues long. CDR3: CASSFLAGEYGYTF. CDR3 in DNA: TGTGCCAGCAGCTTTCTGGCAGGGGAATATGGCTACACCTTC.

The chain recombines TRBV19 with TRBJ2-2, with TRBD1 identical over 7 bases. Germline V gene lookup returns CDR1 LNHDA and CDR2 SQIVND (reference sequence). The length of the CDR3 is 14 residues. Trimming took 5 bases from V and 4 from J; bases not matched to a gene: 4. CDR3 nucleotide sequence: TGTGCCAGTAGTCCCGACAGGGCCACCGGGGAGCTGTTTTTT. Translated, it gives CASSPDRATGELFF.

This clonotype was counted between two and nine times. This chain links TRBV7-2 with TRBJ2-5; TRBD2 matches at 8 bases. Germline CDR1 reads SGHTA; CDR2 reads FQGNSA. This CDR3 region has 14 residues. The V and J ends lost 5 bases and 6 bases, in that order; junction bases with no gene match: 8. The CDR3 nucleotides read TGTGCCAGCAGCCCCCCCCGGGGGGGCCAGACCCAGTACTTC. This codes for CASSPPRGGQTQYF.

The chain couples TRBV5-4 to TRBJ1-1, with D unresolved. The CDR3 length is 14 residues. Germline V CDR1 and CDR2: SGHNT, YYREEE (reference sequence). Trimming took 3 bases from V and 5 from J, leaving 14 bases between them. CDR3 loop: CASSYEPRQTEAFF. DNA of the CDR3: TGTGCCAGCAGCTACGAGCCGAGGCAGACTGAAGCTTTCTTT.

This clonotype was recorded at least ten times. The chain couples TRBV7-9 to TRBJ1-1; D unresolved. V gave up 5 bases and J gave up 5 bases, with 9 bases separating them. CDR3 length equals 12 residues. Germline assignment: CDR1 SEHNR and CDR2 FQNEAQ (reference sequence). CDR3 loop: CASSPGWTEAFF. CDR3 sequence (DNA): TGTGCCAGCAGCCCCGGTTGGACTGAAGCTTTCTTT.

This clonotype was observed at least ten times. The chain joins TRBV7-9 to TRBJ2-3; D is possibly TRBD2 (5 bases). This CDR3 contains 13 residues. With 5 bases removed from V and 3 bases from J, the gap between germline ends came to 9 bases. Germline V gene data show CDR1 as SEHNR and CDR2 as FQNEAQ (reference sequence). In nucleotides, the CDR3 is TGTGCCAGCAGCAAACTAGGTACAGATACGCAGTATTTT. Translated, it gives CASSKLGTDTQYF.

The chain links TRBV20-1 to TRBJ1-2; tentatively, D is TRBD1 (6 bases). CDR1 and CDR2 from the germline V gene are DFQATT and SNEGSKA (reference sequence). The CDR3 sequence is 13 residues long. Trimming left V 6 bases short and J 0 bases short, with 11 bases between. The CDR3 sequence: CSARGASNYGYTF. The CDR3 region has the DNA TGCAGTGCCCGGGGGGCCTCTAACTATGGCTACACCTTC.

This clonotype has only a few counts. The chain combines TRBV6-2 or TRBV6-3 with TRBJ2-3, with 7 bases fitting TRBD2. V lost 6 bases, J lost 4 bases, and 7 bases stayed unmatched. The CDR3 loop spans 14 amino acids. Looked up from germline, CDR1 is MNHEY and CDR2 is SVGEGT. The CDR3 nucleotides read TGTGCCAGCAGACGGGGAGGGGACGCAGATACGCAGTATTTT. Translated: CASRRGGDADTQYF.

This clonotype was seen many times. CDR3 sequence reads: CASSSQGNTIYF. CDR3 nucleotides: TGTGCCAGCAGTTCACAGGGAAACACCATATATTTT. V is TRBV6-5 and J is TRBJ1-3; no firm D call. The germline gives CDR1 MNHEY, CDR2 SVGAGI. This CDR3 spans 12 amino acids. V was pared by 4 bases and J by 4 bases, with 5 bases between.

This clonotype was counted ten times or more. The chain recombines TRBV4-1 with TRBJ1-4, with TRBD1 as a possible D gene (5 bases). The CDR3 loop spans 16 amino acids. Deletions cut 4 bases from V and 4 bases from J, with 16 bases between. Germline V gene sequence: CDR1 MGHRA, CDR2 YSYEKL. The CDR3 loop reads CASSPEPGRDNEKLFF. The CDR3 DNA sequence: TGCGCCAGCAGCCCTGAACCGGGACGGGATAATGAAAAACTGTTTTTT.

This clonotype turned up a few times. The rearrangement links TRBV30 to TRBJ1-5; TRBD1 might be the D (6 bases). This CDR3 is 12 amino acids long. Germline CDR1 and CDR2: GTSNPN and SVGIG (reference sequence). V was trimmed by 2 bases and J by 8 bases, leaving 10 bases between them. The CDR3 DNA follows: TGTGCCTGGAGTAGGGGGAAAGAGCCCCAGCATTTT. Translated: CAWSRGKEPQHF.

A few counts support this clonotype. The chain is built from TRBV5-6 and TRBJ2-3, with TRBD2 matching 7 bases. With V trimmed by 4 bases and J by 6 bases, 17 bases remained unmatched. The CDR3 loop spans 17 amino acids. Germline-derived CDR1 and CDR2 are SGHDT and YYEEEE. CDR3 coding DNA: TGTGCCAGCAGCCAGAGACCTTGGACTAGGTCTCCGGATACGCAGTATTTT. Amino acid sequence: CASSQRPWTRSPDTQYF. Drawing the rest from reference TRBV5-6 and TRBJ2-3, the complete variable domain is DAGVTQSPTHLIKTRGQQVTLRCSPKSGHDTVSWYQQALGQGPQFIFQYYEEEERQRGNFPDRFSGHQFPNYSSELNVNALLLGDSALYLCASSQRPWTRSPDTQYFGPGTRLTVL.